Each of the 5 T cell receptor beta chains below was sequenced from the same sample in a study of T cell responses to AZD1222 COVID-19 vaccine. Profiling relied on immunoSEQ multiplex PCR, and the TCRdb table lists in-frame clones only, not all of them. In the table there are tens of thousands of clones, approximately 80% of which are singletons. The sequences come from peripheral blood, collected on day 0 of AZD1222 vaccination. These receptor sequences come from an adult in good health.

V usage is TRBV6-5 and J usage is TRBJ1-6, with D possibly being TRBD1 (5 bases). Trimming took 6 bases from V and 13 from J, leaving 16 bases between them. The length of the CDR3 is 13 residues. Germline V CDR1 and CDR2: MNHEY, SVGAGI. The CDR3 DNA sequence: TGTGCCAGCAGCCATGGGGGTGGGGTCCCCCTCCACTTT. Translation gives CASSHGGGVPLHF.

The chain couples TRBV21-1 to TRBJ2-7. TRBV21-1 is assigned pseudogene status. This CDR3 is 13 amino acids long. CDR3 sequence reads: CASFLRGADEQYF. Here the CDR3 DNA reads TGTGCCAGCTTCCTAAGGGGAGCTGACGAGCAGTACTTC.

This clone was recorded once. This chain connects TRBV24-1 to TRBJ2-7, with D maybe TRBD1 (6 bases). The V and J ends lost 2 bases and 6 bases respectively, with 10 bases between them. The CDR3 runs 13 residues. Germline V gene lookup returns CDR1 KGHDR and CDR2 SFDVKD. As DNA, the CDR3 is TGTGCCACCAGTGATTGGGGCAGGGGCGAGCAGTACTTC. The encoded protein is CATSDWGRGEQYF.

The chain recombines TRBV11-2 with TRBJ1-6, with TRBD1 matching over 8 bases. Losses at the gene ends were 4 bases for V and 4 bases for J; bases not matched to a gene: 9. CDR3 size: 17 residues. Germline CDR1 SGHAT, CDR2 FQNNGV. CDR3 nucleotide sequence: TGTGCCAGCAGCTCCCTGCGACAGGGGACTTATAATTCACCCCTCCACTTT. This sequence encodes CASSSLRQGTYNSPLHF.

The chain uses TRBV5-5 and TRBJ1-4; the match to TRBD1 covers 7 bases. Germline CDR1 reads SGHKS; CDR2 reads YYEKEE (reference sequence). The CDR3 runs 14 residues. V lost 0 bases to trimming and J lost 6 bases; unmatched junction nucleotides: 2. Here the CDR3 DNA reads TGTGCCAGCAGCTTGGGGACAGGTCATGAAAAACTGTTTTTT. It codes for CASSLGTGHEKLFF.